This T cell receptor (beta chain) is from a study of blood T cell repertoires in COVID-19. About the study: T cells, B-cell-depleted T cells, or PBMCs provided the cDNA or gDNA that served as material.

The CDR3 runs to 16 residues. In germline, CDR1 is PRHDT, CDR2 FYEKMQ (reference sequence). V lost 4 bases to trimming and J lost 7 bases; unmatched junction nucleotides: 12. In the original processing: Reference gene primer amplification in the assay estimated nucleated cell counts. The assay was immunoSEQ multiplex PCR, and TCRdb's table has in-frame clones only and misses some. The D gene and trimming were derived from the DNA, and the V and J assignments and clone size from that table. The repertoire consists of about 140,000 clones, with around three quarters occurring once and the leading ten covering roughly 15%.

The chain joins TRBV13 to TRBJ2-1, with TRBD1 identical over 8 bases. The receptor was derived from a middle-aged man with acute or convalescent COVID-19. The source material was peripheral blood. CDR3 region: CASSYVKSTGVNEQFF. In DNA form, the CDR3 reads TGTGCCAGCAGCTACGTCAAATCGACAGGGGTAAATGAGCAGTTCTTC.